Listed below are T cell receptor beta chains from one sample, sequenced in a study of T cells after yellow fever vaccination. TCRdb recomputed calls from the 5' RACE reads with MiXCR, one row per CDR3 protein. The top ten clones hold roughly 3.3% of a sample with approximately 250,000 distinct CDR3 sequences, 5.2% of them seen once. The specimen comprised CD4+ T cells sorted from PBMCs, sampled on the day of the yellow fever booster vaccination. These receptors all come from a man aged 18-30 years who received the YFV17D yellow fever vaccine. The CDR3 runs from the conserved cysteine through the conserved F or W. The D gene is left open where the match is weak. The size entry is marked missing in some rows and otherwise reads once, few, many or a size class.

CDR3nt: TGTGCCAGCAGTTCACTCCGGAACCCTTCACGTGAGACCCAGTACTTC
CDR3aa: CASSSLRNPSRETQYF
d_gene: .
abundance: .
j_gene: TRBJ2-5
v_gene: TRBV6-5

CDR3nt: TGCAGTGCTAGAGCAGGGGCCGACTCTGGAAACACCATATATTTT
CDR3aa: CSARAGADSGNTIYF
d_gene: .
abundance: many
j_gene: TRBJ1-3
v_gene: TRBV20-1

CDR3nt: TGTGCCAGCTCACCACCCGTTGGCACTGAAGCTTTCTTT
CDR3aa: CASSPPVGTEAFF
d_gene: .
abundance: .
j_gene: TRBJ1-1
v_gene: TRBV18

CDR3nt: TGTGCCAGCTCACCGGGCTGGGCAGCCCAAGAGACCCAGTACTTC
CDR3aa: CASSPGWAAQETQYF
d_gene: .
abundance: .
j_gene: TRBJ2-5
v_gene: TRBV18

CDR3nt: TGTGCCAGCACCCGGGGGATTGGAGGCGGGAGCTCCTACAATGAGCAGTTCTTC
CDR3aa: CASTRGIGGGSSYNEQFF
d_gene: TRBD2
abundance: few
j_gene: TRBJ2-1
v_gene: TRBV7-9

CDR3nt: TGTGCCAGCAGCCCAATCTCGGGACAGGGACCCTCTGGGGCCAACGTCCTGACTTTC
CDR3aa: CASSPISGQGPSGANVLTF
d_gene: TRBD1
abundance: .
j_gene: TRBJ2-6
v_gene: TRBV7-9

CDR3nt: TGCGCCAGCAGCCAAGATGGTTGGCAGGGTGGAGGGGCTGAAAAACTGTTTTTT
CDR3aa: CASSQDGWQGGGAEKLFF
d_gene: .
abundance: .
j_gene: TRBJ1-4
v_gene: TRBV4-3

CDR3nt: TGCAGTGCTCCCCCCAAGGGTAGGGGGACTGAAGCTTTCTTT
CDR3aa: CSAPPKGRGTEAFF
d_gene: .
abundance: many
j_gene: TRBJ1-1
v_gene: TRBV20-1

CDR3nt: TGTGCCAGCAGTGTAGTTCGGGGGACCTTAACCCGGGGCTACACCTTC
CDR3aa: CASSVVRGTLTRGYTF
d_gene: .
abundance: many
j_gene: TRBJ1-2
v_gene: TRBV27

CDR3nt: TGTGCCAGCAGCCAAGACCGGTGGAATACGCAGTATTTT
CDR3aa: CASSQDRWNTQYF
d_gene: .
abundance: .
j_gene: TRBJ2-3
v_gene: TRBV3-1

CDR3nt: TGCGCCAGCAGCCTCGGGGTTATGCCTGGAAACACCATATATTTT
CDR3aa: CASSLGVMPGNTIYF
d_gene: .
abundance: .
j_gene: TRBJ1-3
v_gene: TRBV4-3

CDR3nt: TGTGCCAGCAGCCAAGGTTCAGGGGTAGAATATGGCTACACCTTC
CDR3aa: CASSQGSGVEYGYTF
d_gene: .
abundance: few
j_gene: TRBJ1-2
v_gene: TRBV4-2

CDR3nt: TGTGCCAGCAGTGATCTGACAGGATTCGCAACCGAGACCCAGTACTTC
CDR3aa: CASSDLTGFATETQYF
d_gene: .
abundance: few
j_gene: TRBJ2-5
v_gene: TRBV6-2/TRBV6-3

CDR3nt: TGTGCCACCAGCAACCCAGGGATTTCCGGAGCTTTCTTT
CDR3aa: CATSNPGISGAFF
d_gene: .
abundance: few
j_gene: TRBJ1-1
v_gene: TRBV15

CDR3nt: TGCGCCAGCAGCCCATGGGCCAACTATGGCTACACCTTC
CDR3aa: CASSPWANYGYTF
d_gene: .
abundance: many
j_gene: TRBJ1-2
v_gene: TRBV4-3

CDR3nt: TGCGCCAGCAGCTTGAGTTTGAACACTGAAGCTTTCTTT
CDR3aa: CASSLSLNTEAFF
d_gene: .
abundance: many
j_gene: TRBJ1-1
v_gene: TRBV5-1

CDR3nt: TGTGCCAGCAGCCCCGGACAGGGACGCTCCTATAATTCACCCCTCCACTTT
CDR3aa: CASSPGQGRSYNSPLHF
d_gene: TRBD1
abundance: few
j_gene: TRBJ1-6
v_gene: TRBV9

CDR3nt: TGTGCCAGCAGCGTAGCCTGGTTAGATACGCAGTATTTT
CDR3aa: CASSVAWLDTQYF
d_gene: .
abundance: many
j_gene: TRBJ2-3
v_gene: TRBV9

CDR3nt: TGCGCCAGCAGTACCTCGGACAGCACTGATACGCAGTATTTT
CDR3aa: CASSTSDSTDTQYF
d_gene: .
abundance: many
j_gene: TRBJ2-3
v_gene: TRBV5-1

CDR3nt: TGTGCCAGCAGTGAAAACCCCGCTAGCACAGATACGCAGTATTTT
CDR3aa: CASSENPASTDTQYF
d_gene: .
abundance: .
j_gene: TRBJ2-3
v_gene: TRBV2

CDR3nt: TGTGCAACGAGTTTATCGACTAGCGGGCGAGAGACCCAGTACTTC
CDR3aa: CATSLSTSGRETQYF
d_gene: TRBD2
abundance: few
j_gene: TRBJ2-5
v_gene: TRBV6-2/TRBV6-3

CDR3nt: TGTGCCAGCACCAGCCCGAGGGGTCGGGCACTTCCCACAGATACGCAGTATTTT
CDR3aa: CASTSPRGRALPTDTQYF
d_gene: .
abundance: many
j_gene: TRBJ2-3
v_gene: TRBV6-2/TRBV6-3

CDR3nt: TGTGCCACCCATCGACAGGGGTCTACCTACGAGCAGTACTTC
CDR3aa: CATHRQGSTYEQYF
d_gene: TRBD1
abundance: .
j_gene: TRBJ2-7
v_gene: TRBV6-6

CDR3nt: TGTGCCAGCTCCCCAGGGAGAGACCAAGAGACCCAGTACTTC
CDR3aa: CASSPGRDQETQYF
d_gene: .
abundance: .
j_gene: TRBJ2-5
v_gene: TRBV18